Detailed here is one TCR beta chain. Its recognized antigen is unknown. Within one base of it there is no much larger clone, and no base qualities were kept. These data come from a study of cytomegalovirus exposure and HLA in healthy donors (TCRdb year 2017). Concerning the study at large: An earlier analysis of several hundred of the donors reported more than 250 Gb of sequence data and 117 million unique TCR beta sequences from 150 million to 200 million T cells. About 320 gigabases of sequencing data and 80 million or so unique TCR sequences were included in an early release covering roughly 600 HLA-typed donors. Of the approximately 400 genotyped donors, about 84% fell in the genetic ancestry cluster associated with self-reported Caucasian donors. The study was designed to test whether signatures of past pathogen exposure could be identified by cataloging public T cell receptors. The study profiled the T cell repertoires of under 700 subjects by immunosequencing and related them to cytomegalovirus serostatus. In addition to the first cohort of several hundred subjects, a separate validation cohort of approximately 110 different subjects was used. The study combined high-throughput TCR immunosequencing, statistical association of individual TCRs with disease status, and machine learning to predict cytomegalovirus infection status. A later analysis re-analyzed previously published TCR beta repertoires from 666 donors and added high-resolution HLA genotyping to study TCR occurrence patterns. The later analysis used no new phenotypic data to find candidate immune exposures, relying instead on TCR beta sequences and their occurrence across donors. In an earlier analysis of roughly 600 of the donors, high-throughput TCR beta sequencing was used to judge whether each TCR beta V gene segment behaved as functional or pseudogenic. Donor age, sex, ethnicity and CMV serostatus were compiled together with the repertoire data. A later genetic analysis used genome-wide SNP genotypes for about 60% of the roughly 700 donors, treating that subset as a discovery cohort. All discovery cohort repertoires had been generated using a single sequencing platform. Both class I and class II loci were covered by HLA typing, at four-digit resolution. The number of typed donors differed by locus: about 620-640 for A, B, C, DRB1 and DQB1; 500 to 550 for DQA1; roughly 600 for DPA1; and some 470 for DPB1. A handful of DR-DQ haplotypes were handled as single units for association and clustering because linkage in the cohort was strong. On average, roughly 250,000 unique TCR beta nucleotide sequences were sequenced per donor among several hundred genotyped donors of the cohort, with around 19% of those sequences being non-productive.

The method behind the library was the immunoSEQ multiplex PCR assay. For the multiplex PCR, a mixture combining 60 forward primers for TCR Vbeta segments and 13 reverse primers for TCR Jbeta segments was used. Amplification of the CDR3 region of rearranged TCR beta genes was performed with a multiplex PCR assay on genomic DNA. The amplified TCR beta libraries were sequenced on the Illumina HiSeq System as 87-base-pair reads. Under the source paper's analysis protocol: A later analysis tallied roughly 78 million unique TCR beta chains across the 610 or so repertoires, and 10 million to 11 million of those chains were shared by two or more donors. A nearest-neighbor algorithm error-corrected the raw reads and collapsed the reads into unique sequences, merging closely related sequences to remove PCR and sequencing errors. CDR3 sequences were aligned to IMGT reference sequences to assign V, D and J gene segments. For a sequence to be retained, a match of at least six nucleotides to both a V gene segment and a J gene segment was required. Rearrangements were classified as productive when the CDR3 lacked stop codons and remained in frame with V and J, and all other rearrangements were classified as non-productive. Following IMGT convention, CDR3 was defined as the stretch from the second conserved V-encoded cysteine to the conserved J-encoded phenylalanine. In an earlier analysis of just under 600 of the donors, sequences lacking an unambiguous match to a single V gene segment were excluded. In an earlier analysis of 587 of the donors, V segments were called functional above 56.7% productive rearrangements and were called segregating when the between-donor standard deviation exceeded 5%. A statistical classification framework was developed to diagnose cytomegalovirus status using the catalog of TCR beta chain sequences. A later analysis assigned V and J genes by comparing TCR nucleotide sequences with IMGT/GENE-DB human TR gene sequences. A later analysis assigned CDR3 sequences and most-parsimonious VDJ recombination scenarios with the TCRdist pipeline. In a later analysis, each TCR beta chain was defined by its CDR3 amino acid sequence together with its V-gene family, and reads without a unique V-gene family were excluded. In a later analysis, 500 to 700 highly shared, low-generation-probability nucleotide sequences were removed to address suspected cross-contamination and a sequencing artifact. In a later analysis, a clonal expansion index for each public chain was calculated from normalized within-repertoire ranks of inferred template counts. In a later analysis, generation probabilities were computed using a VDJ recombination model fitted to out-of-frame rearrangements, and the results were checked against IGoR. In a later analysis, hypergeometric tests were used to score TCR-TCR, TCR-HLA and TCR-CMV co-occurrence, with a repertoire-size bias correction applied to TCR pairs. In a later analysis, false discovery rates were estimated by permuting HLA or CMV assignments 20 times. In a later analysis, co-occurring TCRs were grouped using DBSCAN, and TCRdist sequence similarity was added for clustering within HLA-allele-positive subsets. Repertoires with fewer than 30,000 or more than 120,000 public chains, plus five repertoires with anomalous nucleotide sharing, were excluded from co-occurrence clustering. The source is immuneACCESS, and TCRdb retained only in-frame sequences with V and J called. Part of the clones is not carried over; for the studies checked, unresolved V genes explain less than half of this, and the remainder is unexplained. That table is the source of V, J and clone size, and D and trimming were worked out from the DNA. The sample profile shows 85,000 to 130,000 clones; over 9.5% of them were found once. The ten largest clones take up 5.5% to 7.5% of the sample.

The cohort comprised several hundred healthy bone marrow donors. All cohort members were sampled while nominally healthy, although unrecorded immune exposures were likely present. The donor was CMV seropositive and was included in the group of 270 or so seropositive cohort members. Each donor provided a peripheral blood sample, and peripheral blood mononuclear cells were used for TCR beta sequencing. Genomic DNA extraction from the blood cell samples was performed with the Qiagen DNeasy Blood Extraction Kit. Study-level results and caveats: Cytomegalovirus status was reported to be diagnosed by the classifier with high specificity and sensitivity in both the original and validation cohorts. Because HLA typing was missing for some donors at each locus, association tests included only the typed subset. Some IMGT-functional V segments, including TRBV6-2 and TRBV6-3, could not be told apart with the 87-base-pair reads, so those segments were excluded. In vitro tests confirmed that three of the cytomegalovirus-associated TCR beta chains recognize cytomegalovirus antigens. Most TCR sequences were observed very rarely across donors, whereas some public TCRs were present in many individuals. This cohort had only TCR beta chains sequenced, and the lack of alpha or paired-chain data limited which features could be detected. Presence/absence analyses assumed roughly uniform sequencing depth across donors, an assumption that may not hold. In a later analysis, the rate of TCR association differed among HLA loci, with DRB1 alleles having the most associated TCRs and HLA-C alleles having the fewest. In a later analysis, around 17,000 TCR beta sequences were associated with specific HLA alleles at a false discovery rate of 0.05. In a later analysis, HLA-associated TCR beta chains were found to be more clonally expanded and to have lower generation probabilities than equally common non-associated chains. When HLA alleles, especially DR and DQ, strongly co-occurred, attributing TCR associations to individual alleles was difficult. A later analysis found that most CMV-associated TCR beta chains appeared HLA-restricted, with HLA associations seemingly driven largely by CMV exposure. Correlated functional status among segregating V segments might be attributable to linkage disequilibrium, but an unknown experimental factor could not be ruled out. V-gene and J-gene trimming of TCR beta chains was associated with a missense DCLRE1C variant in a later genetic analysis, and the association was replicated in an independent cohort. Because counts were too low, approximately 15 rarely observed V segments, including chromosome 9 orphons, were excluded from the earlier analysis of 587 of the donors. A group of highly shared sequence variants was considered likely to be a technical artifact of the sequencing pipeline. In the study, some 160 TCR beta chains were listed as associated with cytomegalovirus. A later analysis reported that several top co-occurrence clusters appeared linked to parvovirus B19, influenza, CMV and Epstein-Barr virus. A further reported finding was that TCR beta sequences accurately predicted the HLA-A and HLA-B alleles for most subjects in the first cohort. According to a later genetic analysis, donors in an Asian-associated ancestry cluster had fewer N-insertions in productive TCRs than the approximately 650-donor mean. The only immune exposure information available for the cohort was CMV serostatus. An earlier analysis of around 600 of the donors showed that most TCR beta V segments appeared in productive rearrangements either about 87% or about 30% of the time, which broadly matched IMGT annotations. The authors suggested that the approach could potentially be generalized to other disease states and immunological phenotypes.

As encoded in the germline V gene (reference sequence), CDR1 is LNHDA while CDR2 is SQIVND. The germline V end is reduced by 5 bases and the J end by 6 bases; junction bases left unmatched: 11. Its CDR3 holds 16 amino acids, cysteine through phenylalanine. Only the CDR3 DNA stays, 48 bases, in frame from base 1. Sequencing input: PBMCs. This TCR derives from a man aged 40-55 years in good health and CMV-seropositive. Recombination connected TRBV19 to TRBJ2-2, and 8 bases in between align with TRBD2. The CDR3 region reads CASSLRGSGSPGELFF. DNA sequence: TGTGCCAGTAGTCTCCGGGGGAGCGGGAGTCCCGGGGAGCTGTTTTTT.